These 15 T cell receptor beta chains were sequenced from one sample in a study of shared clonotypes between healthy human individuals. Repertoires were generated with immunoSEQ multiplex PCR, while TCRdb's copy carries only in-frame clones and drops some. This sample has just over 2,000,000 clones, with roughly 96% found just once. The specimen was naive CD4+ T cells sorted from blood. As to subset: CD45RA+ positively selected. Source of these receptors: a man aged 18-30 years in good health.

The chain links TRBV5-6 to TRBJ2-5, with TRBD2 as a possible D gene (5 bases). The CDR3 loop spans 13 amino acids. V gave up 4 bases and J gave up 5 bases, with 12 bases separating them. Germline-derived CDR1 and CDR2 are SGHDT and YYEEEE. The chain's CDR3 is CASSTSGRETQYF. The CDR3 region has the DNA TGTGCCAGCAGCACAAGCGGACGGGAGACCCAGTACTTC.

The chain combines TRBV7-9 with TRBJ1-2; TRBD1 matches 7 bases. Germline V gene lookup returns CDR1 SEHNR and CDR2 FQNEAQ (reference sequence). The CDR3 covers 14 residues. Trimming removed 5 bases from V and 4 bases from J; junction bases left unmatched: 7. The CDR3 protein is CASSPQGGAYGYTF. The DNA for the CDR3 is TGTGCCAGCAGCCCCCAGGGGGGCGCCTATGGCTACACCTTC. Drawing the rest from reference TRBV7-9 and TRBJ1-2, the complete variable domain is DTGVSQNPRHKITKRGQNVTFRCDPISEHNRLYWYRQTLGQGPEFLTYFQNEAQLEKSRLLSDRFSAERPKGSFSTLEIQRTEQGDSAMYLCASSPQGGAYGYTFGSGTRLTVV.

Worth noting for this clone: At one end the junction does not follow the germline gene, possibly because of a read error. V and J are TRBV27 and TRBJ1-2; 9 nucleotides agree with TRBD1. Germline CDR1 MNHEY, CDR2 SMNVEV (reference sequence). The CDR3 totals 13 residues. The chain's CDR3 is CVSRTGGGYGYTF. CDR3 coding DNA: TGTGTCAGCAGAACAGGGGGCGGCTATGGCTACACCTTC.

The V and J genes are TRBV19 and TRBJ2-2; 9 bases line up with TRBD1. CDR1 is LNHDA, CDR2 SQIVND, per germline (reference sequence). With 6 bases clipped from V and 6 bases from J, the junction kept 5 bases outside the gene matches. CDR3 length: 14 amino acids. CDR3 residues: CASRNRGLAGELFF. The CDR3 DNA sequence: TGTGCCAGTAGGAACAGGGGGCTGGCCGGGGAGCTGTTTTTT.

This clone was detected once. The CDR3 protein is CASSTEGTEAFF. CDR3 coding DNA: TGTGCCAGCAGTACAGAGGGCACTGAAGCTTTCTTT. The V and J genes are TRBV11-2 and TRBJ1-1; D unresolved. Per the germline V gene, CDR1 is SGHAT and CDR2 is FQNNGV. The CDR3 has 12 residues. Trimming cost V 6 bases and J 4 bases, with 9 bases left between them.

J is TRBJ1-3 and V is TRBV5-1; D possibly corresponds to TRBD1 (6 bases). V was clipped by 4 bases and J by 0 bases, with 14 bases between them. CDR1 and CDR2 from the germline V gene are SGHRS and YFSETQ. CDR3 length equals 16 residues. The chain's CDR3 is CASSGGQASSGNTIYF. CDR3 nucleotides: TGCGCCAGCAGCGGGGGCCAGGCCTCCTCTGGAAACACCATATATTTT.

The gene calls are TRBV4-1 and TRBJ2-7; D gene unclear. Trimming removed 0 bases at V and 5 bases at J, with 8 bases between. Germline loops: CDR1 MGHRA, CDR2 YSYEKL. The length of the CDR3 is 13 residues. CDR3 bases: TGCGCCAGCAGCCAAGATATCACCCACGAGCAGTACTTC. It encodes CASSQDITHEQYF.

The chain employs TRBV9 and TRBJ2-7; D is unclear. Trimming shortened V by 0 bases and J by 3 bases, and 16 bases separated the two germline ends. CDR1 SGDLS and CDR2 YYNGEE come from the germline V gene. The CDR3 is 16 residues long. CDR3 DNA: TGTGCCAGCAGCGTAGGACCCCAACCATTGGGCTACGAGCAGTACTTC. It is translated as CASSVGPQPLGYEQYF. Using reference TRBV9 and TRBJ2-7 for the parts outside the CDR3, the full variable domain is DSGVTQTPKHLITATGQRVTLRCSPRSGDLSVYWYQQSLDQGLQFLIQYYNGEERAKGNILERFSAQQFPDLHSELNLSSLELGDSALYFCASSVGPQPLGYEQYFGPGTRLTVT.

The chain carries TRBV7-2 and TRBJ1-2; 10 bases align to TRBD1. V shed 4 bases, J shed 5 bases, and the junction held 10 bases outside the gene matches. CDR3 size: 16 residues. Looked up from germline, CDR1 is SGHTA and CDR2 is FQGNSA. The CDR3 bases are TGTGCCAGCAGCTCAGCCGGGACAGGGGTTGGGTATGGCTACACCTTC. Amino acids: CASSSAGTGVGYGYTF.

DNA for the CDR3: TGTGCCAGCAGCGTAGTCGGGGGGGCTTCCACAGATACGCAGTATTTT. Translating it yields CASSVVGGASTDTQYF. This chain joins TRBV9 and TRBJ2-3, with 8 bases lining up with TRBD2. Germline-derived CDR1 and CDR2 are SGDLS and YYNGEE. The CDR3 is made up of 16 amino acids. Trimming removed 0 bases from V and 2 bases from J; junction bases left unmatched: 5.

Points on this clone: The sample carries other DNA sequences with the same CDR3. CDR3 DNA sequence: TGCGCCAGCAGCTTGGGGGTAAGCTCCTACAATGAGCAGTTCTTC. As protein: CASSLGVSSYNEQFF. The rearrangement links TRBV5-1 to TRBJ2-1; no definite D call. The CDR3 length is 15 residues. The germline V gene has CDR1 SGHRS and CDR2 YFSETQ. Trimming took off 0 bases at V and 0 bases at J, with 7 bases between the two ends.

The chain uses TRBV6-1 and TRBJ2-7; D gene unclear. Looked up from germline, CDR1 is MNHNS and CDR2 is SASEGT. The length of the CDR3 is 11 residues. V lost 8 bases, J lost 3 bases, and 8 bases lay in between. CDR3 in DNA: TGTGCCAGCCGTCACAGCTACGAGCAGTACTTC. Protein product: CASRHSYEQYF.

The chain is built from TRBV6-1 and TRBJ1-2; TRBD1 matches 10 bases. Germline CDR1 and CDR2: MNHNS and SASEGT. This CDR3 has 15 residues. After removal of 0 bases from V and 4 bases from J, the junction contained 2 bases not matched to a gene. CDR3 in amino acids: CASSEATGGSYGYTF. DNA for the CDR3: TGTGCCAGCAGTGAAGCGACAGGGGGCAGCTATGGCTACACCTTC.

This rearrangement joins TRBV7-9 to TRBJ2-3, with TRBD1 identical over 10 bases. The trim removed 6 bases at V and 4 bases at J, leaving 7 bases unmatched. CDR1 and CDR2 (germline): SEHNR, FQNEAQ (reference sequence). This CDR3 contains 15 residues. The CDR3 DNA reads TGTGCCAGCAGAACCGGGACAGGGGTGCCAGATACGCAGTATTTT. This translates into CASRTGTGVPDTQYF.

The rearrangement uses TRBV11-2 and TRBJ2-7; D unresolved. With 4 bases removed from V and 0 bases from J, the gap between germline ends came to 10 bases. The CDR3 consists of 14 residues. In germline, CDR1 is SGHAT, CDR2 FQNNGV. The CDR3 nucleotides are TGTGCCAGCAGCTCTATGAGTGCCTCCTACGAGCAGTACTTC. It translates to CASSSMSASYEQYF. Full variable domain (remainder filled in from reference TRBV11-2 and TRBJ2-7): EAGVAQSPRYKIIEKRQSVAFWCNPISGHATLYWYQQILGQGPKLLIQFQNNGVVDDSQLPKDRFSAERLKGVDSTLKIQPAKLEDSAVYLCASSSMSASYEQYFGPGTRLTVT.